The present T cell receptor (beta chain) was sequenced within a study of blood T cell repertoires in COVID-19. Background on the study: Both acute and convalescent COVID-19 samples were obtained from the United States, Italy and Spain. From T cells, B-cell-depleted T cells, or PBMCs came the material, which was cDNA or gDNA.

Original processing notes: How many nucleated cells were present was estimated from reference gene primer amplification. Produced via immunoSEQ multiplex PCR; TCRdb's table is partial and in-frame only. V and J calls and clone size are those listed in that table; D and trimming were worked out from the DNA. The sample includes some 80,000 clones, roughly 80% of them seen just once. Trimming removed 5 bases from V and 0 bases from J, with 15 bases in between. The CDR3 is made up of 17 amino acids. CDR1 is SGHRS and CDR2 is YFSETQ in the germline V gene. The sequenced sample was peripheral blood. The chain is built from TRBV5-1 and TRBJ2-6, with a tentative D call TRBD1 (5 bases). The receptor was derived from a human donor in a cohort sampled during active COVID-19. The CDR3 reads CASSFLTGFSGANVLTF. The CDR3 nucleotides are TGCGCCAGCAGTTTTCTAACAGGATTCTCTGGGGCCAACGTCCTGACTTTC.